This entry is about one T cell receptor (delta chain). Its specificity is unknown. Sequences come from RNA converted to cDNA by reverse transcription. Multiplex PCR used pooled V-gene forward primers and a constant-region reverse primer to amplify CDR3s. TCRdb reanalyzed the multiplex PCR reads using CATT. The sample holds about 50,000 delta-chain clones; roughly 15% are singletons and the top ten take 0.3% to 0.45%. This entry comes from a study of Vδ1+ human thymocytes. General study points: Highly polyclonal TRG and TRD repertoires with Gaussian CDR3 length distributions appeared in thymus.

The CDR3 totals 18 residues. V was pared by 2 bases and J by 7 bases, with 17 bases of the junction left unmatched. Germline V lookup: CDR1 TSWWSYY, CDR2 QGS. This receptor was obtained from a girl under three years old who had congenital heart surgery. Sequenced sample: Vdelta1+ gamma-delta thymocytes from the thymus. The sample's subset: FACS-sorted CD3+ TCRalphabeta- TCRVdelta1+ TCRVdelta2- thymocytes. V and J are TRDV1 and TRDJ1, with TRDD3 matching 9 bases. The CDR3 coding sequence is TGTGCTCTTGGGGAAACTTCTCCTCTGCTGGGGGATCCCGGTAAACTCATCTTT. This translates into CALGETSPLLGDPGKLIF.